In its sample, the clone carrying this T cell receptor (beta chain) was seen a few times. The CDR3 covers 14 residues. In germline, CDR1 is LGHDT, CDR2 YNNKEL (reference sequence). V lost 0 bases and J 6 bases, leaving 8 bases between the germline ends. Employing constant-segment primers, 5'RACE generated TCR alpha and TCR beta cDNA libraries bearing sample barcodes and UMIs. TCRdb redid the calling of the 5' RACE reads with MiXCR, one entry per CDR3 protein. Of about 160,000 distinct CDR3 sequences listed, around a third are singletons. The sample originates from a study of T-cell memory formation after mild COVID-19.

This chain connects TRBV3-1 to TRBJ2-2; D gene uncertain. The sample comprised PBMCs or a T cell subset sorted from them (not recorded which). This clonotype was sampled from an adult woman who had mild COVID-19 (a few samples of this study predate the infection). Cell type and time point are not known. CDR3 region: CASSQDPAPGELFF. The CDR3 DNA is TGTGCCAGCAGCCAAGACCCGGCACCCGGGGAGCTGTTTTTT. The full variable domain, in which reference TRBV3-1 and TRBJ2-2 provide the parts outside the CDR3, is DTAVSQTPKYLVTQMGNDKSIKCEQNLGHDTMYWYKQDSKKFLKIMFSYNNKELIINETVPNRFSPKSPDKAHLNLHINSLELGDSAVYFCASSQDPAPGELFFGEGSRLTVL.